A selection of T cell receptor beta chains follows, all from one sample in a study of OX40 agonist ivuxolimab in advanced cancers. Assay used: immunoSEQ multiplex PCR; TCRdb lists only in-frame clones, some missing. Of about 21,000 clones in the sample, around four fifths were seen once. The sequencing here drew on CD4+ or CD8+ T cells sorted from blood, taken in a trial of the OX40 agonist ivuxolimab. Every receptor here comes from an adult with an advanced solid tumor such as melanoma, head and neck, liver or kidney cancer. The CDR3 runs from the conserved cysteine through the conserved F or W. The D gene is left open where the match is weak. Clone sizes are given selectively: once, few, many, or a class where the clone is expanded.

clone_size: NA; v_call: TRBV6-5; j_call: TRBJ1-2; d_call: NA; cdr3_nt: TGTGCCAGCAGTTACGACAGTACTAACTATGGCTACACCTTC; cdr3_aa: CASSYDSTNYGYTF
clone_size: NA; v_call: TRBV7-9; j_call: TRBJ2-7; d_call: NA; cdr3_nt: TGTGCCAGCAGCCAAGACGGCACCGGGGCCTACGAGCAGTACTTC; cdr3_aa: CASSQDGTGAYEQYF
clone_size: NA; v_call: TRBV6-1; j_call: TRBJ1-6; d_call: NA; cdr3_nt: TGTGCCAGCAGTGAATGGGGCATCTCCTATAATTCACCCCTCCACTTT; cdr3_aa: CASSEWGISYNSPLHF
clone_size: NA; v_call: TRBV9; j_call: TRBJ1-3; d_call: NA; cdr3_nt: TGTGCCAGCAGCACACGGCCTATAAGCTCTGGAAACACCATATATTTT; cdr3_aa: CASSTRPISSGNTIYF
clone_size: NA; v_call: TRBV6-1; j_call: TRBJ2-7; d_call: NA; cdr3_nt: TGTGCCAGCAGTCTCCAACCCTACGAGCAGTACTTC; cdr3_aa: CASSLQPYEQYF
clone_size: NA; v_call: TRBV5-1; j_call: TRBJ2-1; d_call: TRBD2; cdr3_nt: TGCGCCAGCAGCCTAGCGGGGGGGCCGAGCAATGAGCAGTTCTTC; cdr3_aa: CASSLAGGPSNEQFF
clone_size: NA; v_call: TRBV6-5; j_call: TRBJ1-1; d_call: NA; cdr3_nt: TGTGCCAGCAGTTGGGGGGTCCTGAACACTGAAGCTTTCTTT; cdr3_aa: CASSWGVLNTEAFF
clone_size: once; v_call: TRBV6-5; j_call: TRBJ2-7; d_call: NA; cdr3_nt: TGTGCCAGCAGTCATGATGTATCCTACGAGCAGTACTTC; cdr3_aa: CASSHDVSYEQYF
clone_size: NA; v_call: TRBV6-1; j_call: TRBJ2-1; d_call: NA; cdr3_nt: TGTGCCAGCCAGCAGGGGAAGGCAAGTACCAATGAGCAGTTCTTC; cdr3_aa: CASQQGKASTNEQFF
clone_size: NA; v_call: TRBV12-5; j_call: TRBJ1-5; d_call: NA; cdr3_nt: TGTGCTAGTGGTTTGACAGGAGGCAATCAGCCCCAGCATTTT; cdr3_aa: CASGLTGGNQPQHF